This is a list of T cell receptor beta chains from one sample in a study of shared T cell receptors in the human thymus. Generated by immunoSEQ multiplex PCR, the TCRdb table keeps only in-frame clones and is missing some. The sample shows more than 550,000 clones, 70% to 90% of them seen only once. The data also belong to a second study, concerning human thymus T cells.

Sequenced sample: thymocytes. These receptors were collected from a girl less than two years old with a congenital heart defect. Both conserved end residues are part of each CDR3. Fields, in order: V gene, J gene, clone size, D gene, CDR3 DNA, CDR3 protein. A D gene is named only where the DNA matches it firmly. Clone size is not always given. Where it is, it says once, few, many or a class for expanded clones.

v_call: TRBV9; j_call: TRBJ2-1; clone_size: -; d_call: TRBD2; cdr3_nt: TGTGCCAGCAGCGTAATCGCTAGCGGGGGGGCCTTTGAGCAGTTCTTC; cdr3_aa: CASSVIASGGAFEQFF
v_call: TRBV19; j_call: TRBJ1-1; clone_size: -; d_call: TRBD1; cdr3_nt: TGTGCCAGTAGTACCGGACAGGGAGCCATGAACACTGAAGCTTTCTTT; cdr3_aa: CASSTGQGAMNTEAFF
v_call: TRBV11-2; j_call: TRBJ1-2; clone_size: once; d_call: -; cdr3_nt: TGTGCCAGCAGCTTAGTGAGGGATGGCTATGGCTACACCTTC; cdr3_aa: CASSLVRDGYGYTF
v_call: TRBV4-1; j_call: TRBJ1-2; clone_size: -; d_call: -; cdr3_nt: TGCGCCAGCAGCCAAGTCATGACTATCACAGGGCTAGACTATGGCTACACCTTC; cdr3_aa: CASSQVMTITGLDYGYTF
v_call: TRBV28; j_call: TRBJ1-2; clone_size: -; d_call: TRBD1; cdr3_nt: TGTGCCAGCAGTCCATCCGGGACAGCTCATGGCTACACCTTC; cdr3_aa: CASSPSGTAHGYTF
v_call: TRBV25-1; j_call: TRBJ2-7; clone_size: -; d_call: TRBD1; cdr3_nt: TGTGCCAGCGTAGGACAGGGACAGGGGGCGCCCGAGCAGTACTTC; cdr3_aa: CASVGQGQGAPEQYF
v_call: TRBV4-2; j_call: TRBJ2-7; clone_size: -; d_call: TRBD2; cdr3_nt: TGTGCCAGCAGCCAAGGGAGCGGGGGGGGCAGGGAGCAGTACTTC; cdr3_aa: CASSQGSGGGREQYF
v_call: TRBV4-1; j_call: TRBJ1-5; clone_size: -; d_call: TRBD1; cdr3_nt: TGCGCCAGCAGCCAAACAGGGGTGATTCAGCCCCAGCATTTT; cdr3_aa: CASSQTGVIQPQHF
v_call: TRBV6-1; j_call: TRBJ1-2; clone_size: few; d_call: TRBD1; cdr3_nt: TGTGCCAGCAGTGGAGTACGGGACAGCCAAGATCAGGATGGCTACACCTTC; cdr3_aa: CASSGVRDSQDQDGYTF
v_call: TRBV4-1; j_call: TRBJ2-7; clone_size: -; d_call: -; cdr3_nt: TGCGCCAGCAGCCCGGACTACGGGTACGAGCAGTACTTC; cdr3_aa: CASSPDYGYEQYF
v_call: TRBV5-1; j_call: TRBJ2-3; clone_size: -; d_call: TRBD1; cdr3_nt: TGCGCCAGCAGCTTGGCCGAGGGGGCGGCTAGCACAGATACGCAGTATTTT; cdr3_aa: CASSLAEGAASTDTQYF
v_call: TRBV4-3; j_call: TRBJ1-2; clone_size: -; d_call: -; cdr3_nt: TGCGCCAGCAGCCAAGATCACAGGGTTTCGCAGGGCTACACCTTC; cdr3_aa: CASSQDHRVSQGYTF
v_call: TRBV6-6; j_call: TRBJ1-1; clone_size: -; d_call: TRBD1; cdr3_nt: TGTGCCAGCAGTCTTACAGGGGATGAAACTGAAGCTTTCTTT; cdr3_aa: CASSLTGDETEAFF
v_call: TRBV25-1; j_call: TRBJ1-2; clone_size: -; d_call: TRBD1; cdr3_nt: TGTGCCAGCAGCGAAGCAGGGGGCTATGGCTACACCTTC; cdr3_aa: CASSEAGGYGYTF
v_call: TRBV29-1; j_call: TRBJ1-1; clone_size: -; d_call: -; cdr3_nt: TGCAGCGTTGAAGTGGAGCCCACTGACTTTCTCACTGAAGCTTTCTTT; cdr3_aa: CSVEVEPTDFLTEAFF
v_call: TRBV5-6; j_call: TRBJ1-2; clone_size: -; d_call: -; cdr3_nt: TGTGCCAGCAGCGTCAGGGATGGCTACACCTTC; cdr3_aa: CASSVRDGYTF
v_call: TRBV6-5; j_call: TRBJ2-7; clone_size: -; d_call: TRBD1; cdr3_nt: TGTGCCAGCACCGCCTCGGGACAGGGCCCCTGCGAGCAGTACTTC; cdr3_aa: CASTASGQGPCEQYF
v_call: TRBV5-1; j_call: TRBJ2-5; clone_size: few; d_call: TRBD2; cdr3_nt: TGCGCCAGCAGCCCAACTAGCGGGGGGCCAGGGGAGACCCAGTACTTC; cdr3_aa: CASSPTSGGPGETQYF
v_call: TRBV5-1; j_call: TRBJ2-1; clone_size: -; d_call: TRBD2; cdr3_nt: TGCGCCAGCAGCTTGTTACGGACTAGCGGGGCTGAGACTAATGAGCAGTTCTTC; cdr3_aa: CASSLLRTSGAETNEQFF
v_call: TRBV19; j_call: TRBJ1-2; clone_size: few; d_call: TRBD1; cdr3_nt: TGTGCCAGTAGTACTGGACAGGGGGCTAGCTATGGCTACACCTTC; cdr3_aa: CASSTGQGASYGYTF
v_call: TRBV4-1; j_call: TRBJ2-5; clone_size: few; d_call: TRBD1; cdr3_nt: TGCGCCAGCAGCCGAGGACAGGGAGCCCAGTACTTC; cdr3_aa: CASSRGQGAQYF
v_call: TRBV19; j_call: TRBJ2-3; clone_size: -; d_call: -; cdr3_nt: TGTGCCACGACCCGGGCGGGGACGATTCTGGGAGACCTGCAGTATTTT; cdr3_aa: CATTRAGTILGDLQYF
v_call: TRBV6-5; j_call: TRBJ1-1; clone_size: -; d_call: -; cdr3_nt: TGTGCCAGCAGTCAAAGGGGCAATCTTCACACTGAAGCTTTCTTT; cdr3_aa: CASSQRGNLHTEAFF
v_call: TRBV27; j_call: TRBJ2-3; clone_size: -; d_call: TRBD2; cdr3_nt: TGTGCCAGCAGTTTTAGGAGACTAGCGGGGTTCACAGATACGCAGTATTTT; cdr3_aa: CASSFRRLAGFTDTQYF
v_call: TRBV27; j_call: TRBJ2-7; clone_size: few; d_call: TRBD1; cdr3_nt: TGTGCCAGCAGTTTTCTCCACCGGGACAGGGCCTCCTACGAGCAGTACTTC; cdr3_aa: CASSFLHRDRASYEQYF
v_call: TRBV5-1; j_call: TRBJ1-1; clone_size: -; d_call: -; cdr3_nt: TGCGCCAGCAGTGGGGCGAGAACTGAAGCTTTCTTT; cdr3_aa: CASSGARTEAFF
v_call: TRBV5-1; j_call: TRBJ2-7; clone_size: once; d_call: TRBD2; cdr3_nt: TGCGCCAGCAGCTTGGCTCGTTGGAGCGGGGGTGCCTACGAGCAGTACTTC; cdr3_aa: CASSLARWSGGAYEQYF
v_call: TRBV11-2; j_call: TRBJ1-2; clone_size: -; d_call: -; cdr3_nt: TGTGCCAGCAACCGGGACATAAACGTCTATGGCTACACCTTC; cdr3_aa: CASNRDINVYGYTF
v_call: TRBV7-3; j_call: TRBJ2-3; clone_size: -; d_call: -; cdr3_nt: TGTGCCAGGGTAGTACGGGGCACAGATACGCAGTATTTT; cdr3_aa: CARVVRGTDTQYF
v_call: TRBV7-6; j_call: TRBJ2-5; clone_size: -; d_call: -; cdr3_nt: TGTGCCAGCAGCTTAGGGAGGTGGGAGACCCAGTACTTC; cdr3_aa: CASSLGRWETQYF
v_call: TRBV25-1; j_call: TRBJ2-7; clone_size: -; d_call: -; cdr3_nt: TGTGCCAGCAGTTCGTACAACGAGCAGTACTTC; cdr3_aa: CASSSYNEQYF
v_call: TRBV5-6; j_call: TRBJ2-3; clone_size: -; d_call: TRBD2; cdr3_nt: TGTGCCAGCAGCTTGGGTTCTAGCGGGGGGGCCACAGATACGCAGTATTTT; cdr3_aa: CASSLGSSGGATDTQYF
v_call: TRBV27; j_call: TRBJ2-1; clone_size: -; d_call: -; cdr3_nt: TGTGCCAGCAGTTTATTTTTGCGGGGTATGGTCTACAATGAGCAGTTCTTC; cdr3_aa: CASSLFLRGMVYNEQFF
v_call: TRBV19; j_call: TRBJ1-6; clone_size: -; d_call: -; cdr3_nt: TGTGCCAGTAGTACGCCATTTCAGGGGAAGAATCATTCACCCCTCCACTTT; cdr3_aa: CASSTPFQGKNHSPLHF
v_call: TRBV19; j_call: TRBJ2-7; clone_size: few; d_call: TRBD2; cdr3_nt: TGTGCCAGTAGTCGCGGACTAGCGGGGGCCCAAGGCACCTACGAGCAGTACTTC; cdr3_aa: CASSRGLAGAQGTYEQYF
v_call: TRBV29-1; j_call: TRBJ2-5; clone_size: -; d_call: -; cdr3_nt: TGCAGCGCCGCCCGGGGGGCAGGTGAGACCCAGTACTTC; cdr3_aa: CSAARGAGETQYF
v_call: TRBV25-1; j_call: TRBJ1-4; clone_size: -; d_call: TRBD1; cdr3_nt: TGTGCCAGCAGTCGCCCAGGGGGCCCAACTAATGAAAAACTGTTTTTT; cdr3_aa: CASSRPGGPTNEKLFF
v_call: TRBV2; j_call: TRBJ2-5; clone_size: once; d_call: TRBD1; cdr3_nt: TGTGCCCGCGGACAGGGACAGGTTATAGAGACCCAGTACTTC; cdr3_aa: CARGQGQVIETQYF
v_call: TRBV7-4; j_call: TRBJ1-1; clone_size: -; d_call: -; cdr3_nt: TGTGCCAGCAGCTTAGGAGGGTGGGGTTTCCTCAACACTGAAGCTTTCTTT; cdr3_aa: CASSLGGWGFLNTEAFF
v_call: TRBV14; j_call: TRBJ1-3; clone_size: -; d_call: -; cdr3_nt: TGTGCCAGCAGCCAAGATAGCGTTAGCTCTGGAAACACCATATATTTT; cdr3_aa: CASSQDSVSSGNTIYF
v_call: TRBV7-8; j_call: TRBJ1-1; clone_size: -; d_call: TRBD1; cdr3_nt: TGTGCCAGCAGCCGGGACAGAAACACTGAAGCTTTCTTT; cdr3_aa: CASSRDRNTEAFF
v_call: TRBV21-1; j_call: TRBJ1-3; clone_size: -; d_call: -; cdr3_nt: TGTGCCAGCAGCAAAGTAGTCAGGCCAGAAAAATCTGGAAACACCATATATTTT; cdr3_aa: CASSKVVRPEKSGNTIYF
v_call: TRBV6-5; j_call: TRBJ1-2; clone_size: few; d_call: TRBD1; cdr3_nt: TGTGCCAGCAGTTACCAGGAGGCAGGGGGTTATGGCTACACCTTC; cdr3_aa: CASSYQEAGGYGYTF
v_call: TRBV5-1; j_call: TRBJ2-1; clone_size: -; d_call: TRBD2; cdr3_nt: TGCGCCAGCAGCCTCATAGCGGGGGGGAGGGATGAGCAGTTCTTC; cdr3_aa: CASSLIAGGRDEQFF
v_call: TRBV27; j_call: TRBJ2-7; clone_size: -; d_call: -; cdr3_nt: TGTGCCAGCAGTCCACGGGTATCCTACGAGCAGTACTTC; cdr3_aa: CASSPRVSYEQYF
v_call: TRBV6-6; j_call: TRBJ2-7; clone_size: -; d_call: -; cdr3_nt: TGTGCCAGCAGTTCGCCAGTTTACGAGCAGTACTTC; cdr3_aa: CASSSPVYEQYF
v_call: TRBV5-1; j_call: TRBJ2-5; clone_size: -; d_call: -; cdr3_nt: TGCGCCAGCAGCCCCCTGAGGGGGGAGACCCAGTACTTC; cdr3_aa: CASSPLRGETQYF
v_call: TRBV4-1; j_call: TRBJ2-3; clone_size: -; d_call: -; cdr3_nt: TGCGCCAGCAGCCCCCAAGCAGGGACCACGAGGAGGGAAAGCACAGATACGCAGTATTTT; cdr3_aa: CASSPQAGTTRRESTDTQYF
v_call: TRBV6-1; j_call: TRBJ1-2; clone_size: -; d_call: -; cdr3_nt: TGTGCCAGCAGTGAAGCGCTTCGGGGGGGCCGACCGGTCTATGGCTACACCTTC; cdr3_aa: CASSEALRGGRPVYGYTF
v_call: TRBV5-5; j_call: TRBJ1-2; clone_size: -; d_call: TRBD1; cdr3_nt: TGTGCCAGCAGCGGTGGGACAGCAGCTAACTATGGCTACACCTTC; cdr3_aa: CASSGGTAANYGYTF
v_call: TRBV28; j_call: TRBJ2-1; clone_size: -; d_call: TRBD2; cdr3_nt: TGTGCCAGCAGTCACGGGACTAGCGGGGGGCCAGGGTACAATGAGCAGTTCTTC; cdr3_aa: CASSHGTSGGPGYNEQFF
v_call: TRBV30; j_call: TRBJ2-2; clone_size: -; d_call: TRBD2; cdr3_nt: TGTGCCTGGAGTTTGGGACTAGCGGGGGGGCGAACCGGGGAGCTGTTTTTT; cdr3_aa: CAWSLGLAGGRTGELFF
v_call: TRBV5-1; j_call: TRBJ2-1; clone_size: -; d_call: TRBD2; cdr3_nt: TGCGCCAGCAGCCGAAGCGGGGGGGCCCACAATGAGCAGTTCTTC; cdr3_aa: CASSRSGGAHNEQFF
v_call: TRBV7-9; j_call: TRBJ1-5; clone_size: -; d_call: TRBD1; cdr3_nt: TGTGCCAGCAGCTTAGCCATGGACAGGGGGAGCAATCAGCCCCAGCATTTT; cdr3_aa: CASSLAMDRGSNQPQHF
v_call: TRBV28; j_call: TRBJ1-6; clone_size: -; d_call: TRBD1; cdr3_nt: TGTGCCAGCAGAACCGACCGTTACACAGGGGAATCCCCCCTCCACTTT; cdr3_aa: CASRTDRYTGESPLHF